A single sample is the source of the 32 T cell receptor beta chains below, sequenced in a study of T cell clones after liver transplantation. The method was immunoSEQ multiplex PCR; TCRdb's version includes in-frame clones alone and lacks a portion of them. The sample lists about 99,000 clones, about 86% occurring once. Sequenced material: CD4+ T cells from blood, taken around 49 months after liver transplant. The receptor source for this set is a human patient who received a liver transplant. Part of the T cell pool may stem from the graft donor.

V usage is TRBV29-1 and J usage is TRBJ1-2; perhaps TRBD1 as D (6 bases). The length of the CDR3 is 13 residues. Germline CDR1 reads SQVTM; CDR2 reads ANQGSEA. Trimming removed 7 bases from V and 4 bases from J, with 16 bases in between. CDR3: CSATEGGGYGYTF. The CDR3 DNA follows: TGCAGCGCTACCGAGGGGGGCGGCTATGGCTACACCTTC. Using reference TRBV29-1 and TRBJ1-2 for the parts outside the CDR3, the full variable domain is SAVISQKPSRDICQRGTSLTIQCQVDSQVTMMFWYRQQPGQSLTLIATANQGSEATYESGFVIDKFPISRPNLTFSTLTVSNMSPEDSSIYLCSATEGGGYGYTFGSGTRLTVV.

This chain joins TRBV2 and TRBJ2-6, with D possibly TRBD1 on 5 matching bases. The CDR3 runs 17 residues. Germline V lookup: CDR1 SNHLY, CDR2 FYNNEI. V was clipped by 5 bases and J by 1 base, with 15 bases between them. The CDR3 DNA sequence: TGTGCCAGCAGTAGGGGTGGGGCCATATCTGGGGCCAACGTCCTGACTTTC. It yields the protein CASSRGGAISGANVLTF.

The chain couples TRBV27 to TRBJ1-4, with 7 bases lining up with TRBD1. The ends lost 1 base at V and 2 bases at J; junction bases unmatched: 1. The CDR3 length is 15 residues. Germline V CDR1 and CDR2: MNHEY, SMNVEV (reference sequence). CDR3 amino acids: CASSLLGQTNEKLFF. The CDR3 nucleotides are TGTGCCAGCAGTTTATTGGGACAGACTAATGAAAAACTGTTTTTT.

The chain links TRBV7-2 to TRBJ2-3; D is possibly TRBD1 or TRBD2 (6 bases each). Germline V gives CDR1 SGHTA, CDR2 FQGNSA. The CDR3 covers 16 residues. Trimming took off 7 bases at V and 4 bases at J, with 21 bases between the two ends. CDR3 bases: TGTGCCAGCACTCCGGCGGGGACACTCAAGGCAGATACGCAGTATTTT. Encoded protein: CASTPAGTLKADTQYF.

The J gene is TRBJ1-2, the V gene TRBV11-2; D gene ambiguous. CDR1 is SGHAT and CDR2 is FQNNGV in the germline V gene. This CDR3 region has 16 residues. With 5 bases removed from V and 4 bases from J, the gap between germline ends came to 20 bases. CDR3 region: CASSPQPKPSGYGYTF. Here the CDR3 DNA reads TGTGCCAGCAGCCCCCAGCCAAAGCCCTCCGGCTATGGCTACACCTTC.

The chain is built from TRBV5-1 and TRBJ2-7; TRBD2 agrees at 13 bases. CDR1 and CDR2 (germline): SGHRS, YFSETQ. Losses at the gene ends were 4 bases for V and 3 bases for J; bases not matched to a gene: 4. The CDR3 runs 15 residues. The CDR3 coding sequence is TGCGCCAGCAGCGCCGGGACTAGCGGGATCTACGAGCAGTACTTC. Protein product: CASSAGTSGIYEQYF.

This sequence joins TRBV4-1 and TRBJ2-2; D unresolved. V shed 2 bases and J shed 1 base, with 14 bases lying between them. The germline CDR1 and CDR2 sequences are MGHRA and YSYEKL. CDR3 length: 17 amino acids. In nucleotides, the CDR3 is TGCGCCAGCAGCCAACGGTCCTCGTACCAGAACACCGGGGAGCTGTTTTTT. Residues: CASSQRSSYQNTGELFF.

V is TRBV9 and J is TRBJ2-5, with TRBD2 identical over 15 bases. This CDR3 contains 18 residues. CDR1 and CDR2 (germline): SGDLS, YYNGEE. The J segment lost 4 bases and the V segment lost 7 bases, leaving 14 bases of the junction unmatched. The DNA of the CDR3 is TGTGCCAGCTCCTCCCCCGGGACTAGCGGGGGGAAGGGAGAGACCCAGTACTTC. It is translated as CASSSPGTSGGKGETQYF. The full variable domain, its missing parts supplied by reference TRBV9 and TRBJ2-5, is DSGVTQTPKHLITATGQRVTLRCSPRSGDLSVYWYQQSLDQGLQFLIQYYNGEERAKGNILERFSAQQFPDLHSELNLSSLELGDSALYFCASSSPGTSGGKGETQYFGPGTRLLVL.

V usage is TRBV5-5 and J usage is TRBJ2-1; 8 nucleotides line up with TRBD2. The trim removed 1 base at V and 6 bases at J, leaving 6 bases unmatched. This CDR3 is built from 15 residues. The germline CDR1 and CDR2 sequences are SGHKS and YYEKEE (reference sequence). The CDR3 spells CASSLFSSGVNEQFF. The CDR3 DNA follows: TGTGCCAGCAGCTTGTTTAGTAGCGGGGTCAATGAGCAGTTCTTC.

This chain connects TRBV27 to TRBJ2-1; weak D call: TRBD1 (7 bases). The V end lost 5 bases, the J end lost 5 bases, and 16 bases lay between the germline ends. This CDR3 spans 15 amino acids. Germline V CDR1 and CDR2: MNHEY, SMNVEV (reference sequence). CDR3 region: CASSTPRGANNEQFF. Here the CDR3 DNA reads TGTGCCAGCAGTACCCCCAGGGGGGCAAACAATGAGCAGTTCTTC.

The V gene is TRBV19, the J gene TRBJ2-2, with D uncertain. CDR3 length: 14 amino acids. V was cut by 5 bases and J by 1 base, with 8 bases left in between. Germline CDR1 is LNHDA and CDR2 is SQIVND (reference sequence). The CDR3 protein is CASSVTVNTGELFF. CDR3 in DNA: TGTGCCAGTAGTGTGACGGTGAACACCGGGGAGCTGTTTTTT.

This clone was detected once. This chain links TRBV12-5 with TRBJ2-7; D gene ambiguous. Germline CDR1 is LGHNT and CDR2 is FRNRAP. With 5 bases removed from V and 3 bases from J, the gap between germline ends came to 11 bases. This CDR3 has 13 residues. CDR3 residues: CASGPNLLYEQYF. The CDR3 DNA follows: TGTGCTAGTGGTCCTAACCTCCTCTACGAGCAGTACTTC.

This chain joins TRBV5-4 and TRBJ1-1; weak D call: TRBD1 (5 bases). CDR3 length: 16 amino acids. Trimming removed 9 bases at V and 1 base at J, with 22 bases between. Per germline, CDR1 SGHNT and CDR2 YYREEE (reference sequence). The CDR3 protein is CATTKGQGPENTEAFF. In DNA, the CDR3 is TGTGCCACAACTAAGGGCCAGGGTCCTGAGAACACTGAAGCTTTCTTT.

This chain joins TRBV4-2 and TRBJ2-1; D not resolved. V lost 0 bases and J 1 base, leaving 10 bases between the germline ends. This CDR3 region has 16 residues. Per germline, CDR1 LGHNA and CDR2 YNFKEQ. CDR3 loop: CASSQDRLQSYNEQFF. CDR3 nucleotides: TGTGCCAGCAGCCAAGATCGGCTACAGTCCTACAATGAGCAGTTCTTC.

This clone came up a few times. The genes are TRBV30 and TRBJ2-1; D gene unclear. Per germline, CDR1 GTSNPN and CDR2 SVGIG (reference sequence). V lost 0 bases and J 4 bases, leaving 10 bases between the germline ends. The CDR3 sequence is 14 residues long. For the CDR3, the DNA is TGTGCCTGGAGTGTAGGTGTGCCATACAATGAGCAGTTCTTC. Translated: CAWSVGVPYNEQFF.

The chain employs TRBV30 and TRBJ1-6; D is unresolved. The ends were cut back, 0 bases at V and 6 bases at J, with 6 bases in the middle. The germline V gene encodes CDR1 GTSNPN and CDR2 SVGIG (reference sequence). The CDR3 runs to 13 residues. CDR3 region: CAWSVDLNSPLHF. The CDR3 DNA follows: TGTGCCTGGAGTGTGGACCTTAATTCACCCCTCCACTTT. The full variable domain, its missing parts supplied by reference TRBV30 and TRBJ1-6, is SQTIHQWPATLVQPVGSPLSLECTVEGTSNPNLYWYRQAAGRGLQLLFYSVGIGQISSEVPQNLSASRPQDRQFILSSKKLLLSDSGFYLCAWSVDLNSPLHFGNGTRLTVT.

This chain joins TRBV11-2 and TRBJ2-7; TRBD2 matches 14 bases. The CDR3 is made up of 16 amino acids. Losses at the gene ends were 4 bases for V and 7 bases for J; bases not matched to a gene: 9. Germline assignment: CDR1 SGHAT and CDR2 FQNNGV. CDR3 amino acids: CASSSQGLAGAGEQYF. In nucleotides, the CDR3 is TGTGCCAGCAGCTCGCAGGGACTAGCGGGAGCGGGGGAGCAGTACTTC.

In nucleotides, the CDR3 is TGTGCCAGCAGCTTAGGTTATTCAACTAATGAAAAACTGTTTTTT. It is translated as CASSLGYSTNEKLFF. The V call is TRBV14, the J call TRBJ1-4, with D unclear. V lost 5 bases and J 0 bases, leaving 10 bases between the germline ends. The length of the CDR3 is 15 residues. Germline lookup yields CDR1 SGHDN and CDR2 FVKESK.

The chain employs TRBV6-6 and TRBJ1-3; D is ambiguous. The CDR3 is 13 residues long. CDR1 is MNHNY, CDR2 SVGAGI, per germline (reference sequence). The ends were cut back, 6 bases at V and 0 bases at J, with 6 bases in the middle. CDR3 region: CASRESSGNTIYF. CDR3 DNA sequence: TGTGCCAGCAGGGAGAGCTCTGGAAACACCATATATTTT.

This clone was detected only once. The chain has TRBV7-3 and TRBJ2-2; D call uncertain. The CDR3 contains 13 residues. Looked up from germline, CDR1 is SGHTA and CDR2 is FQGTGA. The ends were cut back, 3 bases at V and 5 bases at J, with 7 bases in the middle. The CDR3 DNA sequence: TGTGCCAGCAGCTTTATACAAACCGGGGAGCTGTTTTTT. It codes for CASSFIQTGELFF.

The chain combines TRBV19 with TRBJ1-3; D not certain. Trimming removed 3 bases at V and 2 bases at J, with 11 bases between. Germline values: CDR1 LNHDA, CDR2 SQIVND (reference sequence). The CDR3 consists of 15 residues. The chain's CDR3 is CASSIRTDPGNTIYF. CDR3 nucleotide sequence: TGTGCCAGTAGTATCCGGACGGATCCTGGAAACACCATATATTTT.

The sample holds one count of this clone. V usage is TRBV28 and J usage is TRBJ2-3; 8 bases map to TRBD2. Looked up from germline, CDR1 is MDHEN and CDR2 is SYDVKM. V trimming: 5 bases; J trimming: 3 bases; junction bases outside the gene matches: 7. The CDR3 has 15 residues. The chain's CDR3 is CASSPSGSKTDTQYF. Here the CDR3 DNA reads TGTGCCAGCAGTCCGAGCGGGAGTAAGACAGATACGCAGTATTTT.

The chain carries TRBV7-2 and TRBJ2-4, with 8 bases identical to TRBD1. With 5 bases clipped from V and 8 bases from J, the junction kept 8 bases outside the gene matches. The CDR3 contains 14 residues. Per the germline V gene, CDR1 is SGHTA and CDR2 is FQGNSA. The CDR3 region is CASSQGARRDIQYF. The CDR3 nucleotides are TGTGCCAGCAGCCAGGGGGCGCGACGGGACATTCAGTACTTC. Full variable domain (remainder filled in from reference TRBV7-2 and TRBJ2-4): GAGVSQSPSNKVTEKGKDVELRCDPISGHTALYWYRQSLGQGLEFLIYFQGNSAPDKSGLPSDRFSAERTGGSVSTLTIQRTQQEDSAVYLCASSQGARRDIQYFGAGTRLSVL.

The genes are TRBV5-1 and TRBJ2-2; a weak D match, TRBD1 (6 bases). V was shortened by 2 bases and J by 1 base, with 12 bases between the two germline ends. CDR3 length: 16 residues. Germline assignment: CDR1 SGHRS and CDR2 YFSETQ. The CDR3 coding sequence is TGCGCCAGCAGCTTCAGCACAGGGTGGAACACCGGGGAGCTGTTTTTT. It codes for CASSFSTGWNTGELFF.

V is TRBV6-4 and J is TRBJ1-1; D is unclear. CDR3 length: 16 residues. Deletions cut 2 bases from V and 1 base from J, with 14 bases between. Germline CDR1 is MRHNA and CDR2 is SNTAGT. The CDR3 nucleotides are TGTGCCAGCAGTGACCCCCAAAGGGTCCGGAACACTGAAGCTTTCTTT. Translated: CASSDPQRVRNTEAFF.

This chain connects TRBV19 to TRBJ2-3; 14 bases are shared with TRBD2. The CDR3 consists of 15 residues. V shed 6 bases, J shed 3 bases, and the junction held 2 bases outside the gene matches. Germline CDR1 is LNHDA and CDR2 is SQIVND (reference sequence). The CDR3 here is CASSRTSGGTDTQYF. The CDR3 DNA sequence: TGTGCCAGTAGCAGGACTAGCGGGGGGACAGATACGCAGTATTTT.

This clone was observed a handful of times. The V gene is TRBV29-1, the J gene TRBJ1-2; D gene ambiguous. The length of the CDR3 is 8 residues. The V gene's germline CDR1 is SQVTM and CDR2 ANQGSEA. V shed 5 bases and J shed 8 bases, with 3 bases lying between them. The CDR3 nucleotides read TGCAGCGTTACGGGCTACACCTTC. Protein sequence: CSVTGYTF.

The rearrangement links TRBV9 to TRBJ1-3; tentative D call: TRBD1 (5 bases). The CDR3 runs to 17 residues. V was clipped by 0 bases and J by 0 bases, with 13 bases between them. Per germline, CDR1 SGDLS and CDR2 YYNGEE. CDR3 residues: CASSVGGRGFSGNTIYF. The CDR3 bases are TGTGCCAGCAGCGTAGGTGGGAGGGGATTCTCTGGAAACACCATATATTTT.

The chain recombines TRBV5-1 with TRBJ2-2; TRBD2 might be the D (6 bases). CDR1 SGHRS and CDR2 YFSETQ come from the germline V gene. The CDR3 has 16 amino acids. With 2 bases removed from V and 4 bases from J, the gap between germline ends came to 15 bases. CDR3 in DNA: TGCGCCAGCAGCTTAGGTGCGGGAATGGGCACCGGGGAGCTGTTTTTT. Protein product: CASSLGAGMGTGELFF.

The chain joins TRBV6-1 to TRBJ2-7; D might be TRBD1 (5 bases). The germline V gene encodes CDR1 MNHNS and CDR2 SASEGT. With 8 bases removed from V and 2 bases from J, the gap between germline ends came to 19 bases. CDR3 length equals 15 residues. CDR3 bases: TGTGCCAGCCCAAGGGCCGCCCAAGGGGCCTACGAGCAGTACTTC. Protein sequence: CASPRAAQGAYEQYF.

Written as DNA, the CDR3 is TGTGCCAGCAGTTTCGCAGGGTACAATCAGCCCCAGCATTTT. It specifies CASSFAGYNQPQHF. The V call is TRBV28, the J call TRBJ1-5, with D tentatively TRBD1 (5 bases). V shed 3 bases and J shed 3 bases, with 9 bases lying between them. This CDR3 is 14 amino acids long. Germline lookup yields CDR1 MDHEN and CDR2 SYDVKM.

The rearrangement uses TRBV12-5 and TRBJ2-2, with 7 bases identical to TRBD1. The V gene end was trimmed by 5 bases and the J gene end by 3 bases; junction bases not matched to a gene: 9. CDR3 size: 16 residues. The germline gives CDR1 LGHNT, CDR2 FRNRAP. CDR3 sequence: CASGPPGGSDTGELFF. CDR3 nucleotides: TGTGCTAGTGGTCCACCAGGGGGTTCTGACACCGGGGAGCTGTTTTTT.